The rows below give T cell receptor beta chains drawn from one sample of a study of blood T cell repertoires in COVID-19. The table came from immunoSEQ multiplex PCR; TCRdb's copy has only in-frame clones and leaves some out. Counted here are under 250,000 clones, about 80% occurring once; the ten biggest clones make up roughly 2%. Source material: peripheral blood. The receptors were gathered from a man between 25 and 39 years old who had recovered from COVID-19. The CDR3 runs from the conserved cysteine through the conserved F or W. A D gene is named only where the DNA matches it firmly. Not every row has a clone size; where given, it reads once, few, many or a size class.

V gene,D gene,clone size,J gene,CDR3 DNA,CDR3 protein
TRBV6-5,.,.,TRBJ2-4,TGTGCCAGCAGTTACACAATCCCGCCCTACGGGAGCATTCAGTACTTC,CASSYTIPPYGSIQYF
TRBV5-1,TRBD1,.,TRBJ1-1,TGCGCCAGCGCTCAGAGACAGGGAGGGAACACTGAAGCTTTCTTT,CASAQRQGGNTEAFF
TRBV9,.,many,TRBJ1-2,TGTGCCAGCAGCGTAGTAGAGGGAGTGAGCGGCTACACCTTC,CASSVVEGVSGYTF
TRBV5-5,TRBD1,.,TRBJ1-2,TGTGCCAGCAGCTTGATAGCCGGGACAGGGGTATTTGGCTACACCTTC,CASSLIAGTGVFGYTF
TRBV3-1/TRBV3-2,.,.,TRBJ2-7,TGTGCCAGCAGCCAGTTGACAGGCTCCTACGAGCAGTACTTC,CASSQLTGSYEQYF
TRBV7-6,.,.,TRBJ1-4,TGTGCCAGCAGCTCGGGCCCCGGGGGAAAACTGTTTTTT,CASSSGPGGKLFF
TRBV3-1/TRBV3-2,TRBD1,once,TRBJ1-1,TGTGCCAGCAGCCTGGACAGGGACACTGAAGCTTTCTTT,CASSLDRDTEAFF
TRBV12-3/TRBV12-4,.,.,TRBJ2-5,TGTGCCAGCACCGAAGGGGAGGGGGGGACCCAGTACTTC,CASTEGEGGTQYF
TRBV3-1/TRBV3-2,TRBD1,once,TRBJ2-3,TGTGCCAGCAGCCGACAGGGAGCCGACTACTATACCTTAAGCACAGATACGCAGTATTTT,CASSRQGADYYTLSTDTQYF
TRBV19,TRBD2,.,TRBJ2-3,TGTGCCAGTAGTTCCAGCGGGGGTCTCTCAGATACGCAGTATTTT,CASSSSGGLSDTQYF
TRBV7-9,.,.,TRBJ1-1,TGTGCCAGCAGCCCCCGTCGTGTATGGAACACTGAAGCTTTCTTT,CASSPRRVWNTEAFF
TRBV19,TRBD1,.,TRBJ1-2,TGTGCCAGCCAACAGGGGGATGGCTACACCTTC,CASQQGDGYTF
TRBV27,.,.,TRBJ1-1,TGTGCCAGCAGGATTGGGGGGGTGGGTACTGAAGCTTTCTTT,CASRIGGVGTEAFF
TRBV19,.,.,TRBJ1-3,TGTGCCAGTAGTATAAGAAGACTCTCTGGAAACACCATATATTTT,CASSIRRLSGNTIYF
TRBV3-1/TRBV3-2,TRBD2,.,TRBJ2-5,TGTGCCAGCAGCCGGATACTAGCGGGTCGGGAGACCCAGTACTTC,CASSRILAGRETQYF
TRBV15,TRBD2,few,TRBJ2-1,TGTGCCACCAACTCCCCACTTCGAAGCGGGAAGCAGTTCTTC,CATNSPLRSGKQFF
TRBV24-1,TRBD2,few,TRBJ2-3,TGTGCCACCAGGTCCAGCGGGGGCCCCACAGATACGCAGTATTTT,CATRSSGGPTDTQYF
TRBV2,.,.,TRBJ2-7,TGTGCCAGCAGTGCTGCAGCCTACGAGCAGTACTTC,CASSAAAYEQYF
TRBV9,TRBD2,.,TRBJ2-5,TGTGCCAGCAGCCGTAGCGGGGGGGAGACCCAGTACTTC,CASSRSGGETQYF
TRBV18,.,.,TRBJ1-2,TGTGCCAGCTCTCCCGGGGGGAGACATAACTATGGCTACACCTTC,CASSPGGRHNYGYTF
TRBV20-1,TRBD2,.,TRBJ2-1,TGCAGTGCTAGTTCTCCGGCGGGGGGGCGCGATGAGCAGTTCTTC,CSASSPAGGRDEQFF
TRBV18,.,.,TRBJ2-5,TGTGCCAGCTCGTCTCTCGGGAACCAAGAGACCCAGTACTTC,CASSSLGNQETQYF
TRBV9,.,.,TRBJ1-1,TGTGCCAGCAGCGTAGTAGGGGCAGATGAAGCTTTCTTT,CASSVVGADEAFF
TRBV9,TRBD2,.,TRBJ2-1,TGTGCCAGCCACCCGGGGACTAGCGGAAGGAATGAGCAGTTCTTC,CASHPGTSGRNEQFF
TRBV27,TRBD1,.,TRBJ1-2,TGTGCCAGCAGACCCACAGGGGGGAGAGGCTACACCTTC,CASRPTGGRGYTF
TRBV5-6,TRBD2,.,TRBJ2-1,TGTGCCAGCAGCCCTCCCGGACTAGCCTACAATGAGCAGTTCTTC,CASSPPGLAYNEQFF
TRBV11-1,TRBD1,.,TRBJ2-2,TGTGCCAGCAGCTTTCAGGGGGCGGGCACCGGGGAGCTGTTTTTT,CASSFQGAGTGELFF
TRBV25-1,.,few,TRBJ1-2,TGTGCCAGCAGTGCCTCAGGGTGGTATGGCTACACCTTC,CASSASGWYGYTF
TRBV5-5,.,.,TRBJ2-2,TGTGCCAGCAGCTTGGGTGGGGGCTATACCGGGGAGCTGTTTTTT,CASSLGGGYTGELFF
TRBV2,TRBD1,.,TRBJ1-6,TGTGCCAGCAGGGAGGCAGGGACAGGGAATTCACCCCTCCACTTT,CASREAGTGNSPLHF
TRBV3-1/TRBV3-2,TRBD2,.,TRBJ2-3,TGTGCCAGCAGCTCCCGCGGGGGACTAGTCTCAGATACGCAGTATTTT,CASSSRGGLVSDTQYF
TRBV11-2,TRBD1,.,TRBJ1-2,TGTGCCAGCAGGTCGATAGGGGGCATAGTCGGCTATGGCTACACCTTC,CASRSIGGIVGYGYTF
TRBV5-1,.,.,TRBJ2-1,TGCGCCAGCAGCCCTTCGGCCCCAGGGGTGTACAATGAGCAGTTCTTC,CASSPSAPGVYNEQFF
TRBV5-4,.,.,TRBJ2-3,TGTGCCAGCAGCTTGGGGGGGCCTGACAGCACAGATACGCAGTATTTT,CASSLGGPDSTDTQYF
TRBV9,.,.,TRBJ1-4,TGTGCCAGCAGCGGGAAGCCGCGACAGTCCGGGACTAATGAAAAACTGTTTTTT,CASSGKPRQSGTNEKLFF
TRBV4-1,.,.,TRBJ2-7,TGCGCCAGCAGCCAAGACAGGGGCCCCACCTACGAGCAGTACTTC,CASSQDRGPTYEQYF
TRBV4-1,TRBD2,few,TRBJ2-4,TGCGCCAGCAGCCAACCAACTAGCGGGGTACCACGAGGGATTCAGTACTTC,CASSQPTSGVPRGIQYF
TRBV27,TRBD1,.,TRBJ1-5,TGTGCCAGCAGTTTATCCGAGACAGGGGTGCCCCAGCATTTT,CASSLSETGVPQHF
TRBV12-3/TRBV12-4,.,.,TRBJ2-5,TGTGCCAGCAGTTTCGGGGGTCGGGAGACCCAGTACTTC,CASSFGGRETQYF
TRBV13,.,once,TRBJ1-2,TGTGCCAGCAGGAAAGCAGGGTTGATCGGCTACACCTTC,CASRKAGLIGYTF
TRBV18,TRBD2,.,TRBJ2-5,TGTGCCAGCTCACCCCGACTAGCGGGGGGTCGGGAGACCCAGTACTTC,CASSPRLAGGRETQYF
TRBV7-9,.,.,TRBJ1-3,TGTGCCAGCAGCTCGGCGGATAATCGAAACACCATATATTTT,CASSSADNRNTIYF
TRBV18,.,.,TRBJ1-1,TGTGCCAGCTCACCCGGACATTCGAACACTGAAGCTTTCTTT,CASSPGHSNTEAFF
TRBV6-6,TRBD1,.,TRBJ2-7,TGTGCCAGCCGGGACAGGGTCTCCTACGAGCAGTACTTC,CASRDRVSYEQYF
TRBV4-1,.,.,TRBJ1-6,TGCGCCAGCAGCCAAGATATAGGCCTCGGGAGGCGTTCACCCCTCCACTTT,CASSQDIGLGRRSPLHF
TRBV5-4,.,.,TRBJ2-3,TGTGCCAGCAGCTTGCTGGGCTCCACAGATACGCAGTATTTT,CASSLLGSTDTQYF
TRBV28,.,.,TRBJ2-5,TGTGCCAGCAGTTACCCACTCGGGGAGACCCAGTACTTC,CASSYPLGETQYF
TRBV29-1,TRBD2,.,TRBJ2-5,TGCAGCGTCATGACTAGCTACGAGACCCAGTACTTC,CSVMTSYETQYF
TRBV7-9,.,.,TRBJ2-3,TGTGCCAGCAGCTTAACGACTAGCACAGATACGCAGTATTTT,CASSLTTSTDTQYF
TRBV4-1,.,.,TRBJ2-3,TGCGCCAGCAGCCAAGCCCACAGGCTTAATACGCAGTATTTT,CASSQAHRLNTQYF
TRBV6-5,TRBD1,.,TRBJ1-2,TGTGCCAGCAAGGAGGTGACAGGGGGAGTTGGTGGCTACACCTTC,CASKEVTGGVGGYTF
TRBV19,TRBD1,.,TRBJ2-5,TGTGCCAGTAGTTTACAGGGGGAGACCCAGTACTTC,CASSLQGETQYF
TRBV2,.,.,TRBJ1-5,TGTGCCAGCACAGACACCTATAGCAATCAGCCCCAGCATTTT,CASTDTYSNQPQHF
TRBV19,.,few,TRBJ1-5,TGTGCCAGTATGGTAGCCGGGAATCAGCCCCAGCATTTT,CASMVAGNQPQHF
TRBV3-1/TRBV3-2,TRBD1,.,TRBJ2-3,TGTGCCAGCAGAGCCCGGGACAGGAACCCAGATACGCAGTATTTT,CASRARDRNPDTQYF
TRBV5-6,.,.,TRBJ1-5,TGTGCCAGCAGCGCGCAGGGCCCCCGGTTCAGGTACCAGCCCCAGCATTTT,CASSAQGPRFRYQPQHF
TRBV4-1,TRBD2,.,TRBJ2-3,TGCGCCAGCAGCCAAGTAAACTTAGCGGGGAATACAGATACGCAGTATTTT,CASSQVNLAGNTDTQYF